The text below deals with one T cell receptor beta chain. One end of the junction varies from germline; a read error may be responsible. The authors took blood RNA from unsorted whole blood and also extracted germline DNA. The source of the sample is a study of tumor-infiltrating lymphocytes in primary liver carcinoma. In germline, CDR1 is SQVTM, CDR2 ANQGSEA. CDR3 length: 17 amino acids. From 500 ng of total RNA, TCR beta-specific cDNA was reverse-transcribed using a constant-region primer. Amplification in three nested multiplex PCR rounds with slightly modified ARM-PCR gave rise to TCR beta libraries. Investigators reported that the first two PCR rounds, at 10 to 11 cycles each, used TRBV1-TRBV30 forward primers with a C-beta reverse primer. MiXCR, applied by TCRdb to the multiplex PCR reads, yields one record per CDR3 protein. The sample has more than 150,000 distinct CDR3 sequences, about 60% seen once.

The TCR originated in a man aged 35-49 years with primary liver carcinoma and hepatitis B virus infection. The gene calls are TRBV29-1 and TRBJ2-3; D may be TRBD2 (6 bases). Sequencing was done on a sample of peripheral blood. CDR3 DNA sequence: TGCAGTGTTGAAGATCTTGAGGGCGGGGAATCGGCAGATACGCAGTATTTT. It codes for CSVEDLEGGESADTQYF.